A selection of T cell receptor beta chains follows, all from one sample in a study of beta chain features in type 1 diabetes. TCRdb's copy holds only in-frame clones and misses some; the assay was immunoSEQ multiplex PCR. Of about 150,000 clones detected, roughly a tenth appear once; the ten largest clones hold under 1.5%. The sequenced material came from naive CD4+ T cells from blood. Receptor source: a man aged 18 to 30 in good health. CDR3s include the opening cysteine and the closing phenylalanine or tryptophan. Fields, in order: D gene, J gene, clone size, V gene, CDR3 DNA, CDR3 protein. The D gene is left open where the match is weak. Clone size is shown for a subset of rows, as once, few, many or a class of expanded clone.

>TRBD2|TRBJ2-3|NA|TRBV2
TGTGCCAGCAGTCGTGGGAGGGGAGATACGCAGTATTTT
CASSRGRGDTQYF
>TRBD1|TRBJ2-7|NA|TRBV7-2
TGTGCCAGCAGCCTCCTCGGGACAGCTGGGTACGAGCAGTACTTC
CASSLLGTAGYEQYF
>TRBD2|TRBJ2-2|NA|TRBV5-4
TGTGCCAGCACCCGGGGGGGGGCATCGAACACCGGGGAGCTGTTTTTT
CASTRGGASNTGELFF
>TRBD2|TRBJ2-7|NA|TRBV28
TGTGCCAGCAGTACAACTAGCGGGGGGCACTCCTACGAGCAGTACTTC
CASSTTSGGHSYEQYF
>TRBD2|TRBJ2-3|few|TRBV10-3
TGTGCCATCAGCGGACGTGGACTAGCTAACACATTACCTGATACGCAGTATTTT
CAISGRGLANTLPDTQYF
>NA|TRBJ2-6|many|TRBV7-2
TGTGCCAGCAGCCCCCCTAATGGGGCCAACGTCCTGACTTTC
CASSPPNGANVLTF
>NA|TRBJ2-1|NA|TRBV6-4
TGTGCCAGCAGTGACTCGAGGGCCCAATCCTACAATGAGCAGTTCTTC
CASSDSRAQSYNEQFF
>TRBD1|TRBJ2-3|NA|TRBV9
TGTGCCAGCAGCGAACGAAAAGGGACAGCCGCCACAGATACGCAGTATTTT
CASSERKGTAATDTQYF
>NA|TRBJ2-7|few|TRBV10-2
TGCGCCAGCGGAGGGGAATCCTACGAGCAGTACTTC
CASGGESYEQYF
>TRBD2|TRBJ2-1|NA|TRBV5-1
TGCGCCAGCAGCCGGTCCCCCGGGGGGGACTACAATGAGCAGTTCTTC
CASSRSPGGDYNEQFF
>TRBD1|TRBJ2-7|few|TRBV10-3
TGTGCCATCAGTGTCGGACAGGGGGGACTGGGGGAGCAGTACTTC
CAISVGQGGLGEQYF
>TRBD1|TRBJ1-4|NA|TRBV4-2
TGTGCCAGCAGCCAAGATCCGGTTCAAGGGGGCGGTGGGGAAAAACTGTTTTTT
CASSQDPVQGGGGEKLFF
>NA|TRBJ1-5|many|TRBV30
TGTGCCTGGACCTCCGGGAGCAATCAGCCCCAGCATTTT
CAWTSGSNQPQHF
>NA|TRBJ2-3|many|TRBV30
TGTGCCTGGAGCGACAGCGCAGATACGCAGTATTTT
CAWSDSADTQYF
>NA|TRBJ2-1|many|TRBV28
TGTGCCAGCAGTCTAAGCGATGAGCAGTTCTTC
CASSLSDEQFF
>NA|TRBJ2-3|few|TRBV20-1
TGCAGTTCAACAGCAGATACGCAGTATTTT
CSSTADTQYF
>NA|TRBJ2-7|few|TRBV19
TGTGCCAGTAGCCTACCCCCGACGAGGAACTACGAGCAGTACTTC
CASSLPPTRNYEQYF
>TRBD1|TRBJ2-2|NA|TRBV7-6
TGTGCCAGCACCCTGACAGGGTTTAACGGGGAGCTGTTTTTT
CASTLTGFNGELFF
>NA|TRBJ2-1|many|TRBV30
TGTGCCTGGAGTACCAGCGGTTCCTACAATGAGCAGTTCTTC
CAWSTSGSYNEQFF
>NA|TRBJ2-3|NA|TRBV4-1
TGCGCCAGCAGCCAGGAGCCGGTCCCAGATACGCAGTATTTT
CASSQEPVPDTQYF
>NA|TRBJ2-5|NA|TRBV6-6
TGTGCCAGCAGCACAGGGTCAGAGACCCAGTACTTC
CASSTGSETQYF
>TRBD1|TRBJ2-1|NA|TRBV5-1
TGCGCCAGCAGCTTGGACAGGGGGGCACACAATGAGCAGTTCTTC
CASSLDRGAHNEQFF
>NA|TRBJ2-3|many|TRBV18
TGTGCCAGCTCACCACCATGGGGAGGCAGCTTCACAGATACGCAGTATTTT
CASSPPWGGSFTDTQYF
>NA|TRBJ2-1|NA|TRBV6-5
TGTGCCAGCAGTTACGACAGGCACAATGAGCAGTTCTTC
CASSYDRHNEQFF
>TRBD1|TRBJ2-5|few|TRBV11-2
TGTGCCAGCAGCTCGGACAGGGGGCGAGAGGCCCAGTACTTC
CASSSDRGREAQYF